The 10 T cell receptor beta chains given below trace back to one sample, sequenced in a study of early T cells in non-severe SARS-CoV-2 infection. TCRdb redid the calling of the 5' RACE reads with MiXCR, one entry per CDR3 protein. The data hold 50,000 to 60,000 distinct CDR3 sequences, with roughly 8% observed a single time. The sample was whole blood. The receptors stem from an adult who was a healthcare worker with PCR-confirmed SARS-CoV-2 infection or an uninfected control (not recorded which).

This clonotype was seen repeatedly, ten times or more. The V and J genes are TRBV28 and TRBJ2-7; D unresolved. In germline, CDR1 is MDHEN, CDR2 SYDVKM. The V and J ends lost 2 bases and 2 bases respectively, with 7 bases between them. The CDR3 loop spans 13 amino acids. CDR3 amino acids: CASSLNSPYEQYF. DNA for the CDR3: TGTGCCAGCAGTTTAAACAGCCCCTACGAGCAGTACTTC.

This clonotype appeared a few times. The rearrangement links TRBV3-1 to TRBJ2-1; weak D call: TRBD2 (6 bases). Trimming took off 2 bases at V and 9 bases at J, with 14 bases between the two ends. CDR1 is LGHDT, CDR2 YNNKEL, per germline (reference sequence). This CDR3 comprises 14 residues. CDR3 sequence reads: CASSQQTSSGEQFF. The CDR3 DNA is TGTGCCAGCAGCCAACAAACTAGCTCTGGTGAGCAGTTCTTC.

This clonotype was seen at least ten times. The DNA of the CDR3 is TGCAGCGTTTCTAGCGGGAGCGACGAGCAGTACTTC. This gives the protein CSVSSGSDEQYF. The rearrangement links TRBV29-1 to TRBJ2-7, with 10 bases fitting TRBD2. Germline loops: CDR1 SQVTM, CDR2 ANQGSEA. The trim removed 5 bases at V and 5 bases at J, leaving 3 bases unmatched. This CDR3 spans 12 amino acids.

At least ten counts were recorded for this clonotype. The rearrangement joins TRBV7-9 to TRBJ2-2, with TRBD1 matching over 7 bases. The V and J ends lost 3 bases and 1 base, in that order; junction bases with no gene match: 2. The CDR3 sequence is 15 residues long. Per the germline V gene, CDR1 is SEHNR and CDR2 is FQNEAQ (reference sequence). CDR3 protein: CASSLRQGNTGELFF. Written as DNA, the CDR3 is TGTGCCAGCAGCTTGCGACAGGGGAACACCGGGGAGCTGTTTTTT.

This clonotype was seen repeatedly, ten times or more. The CDR3 protein is CASSQSPTGPDTQYF. The CDR3 nucleotides read TGTGCCAGCAGCCAATCCCCCACAGGCCCAGATACGCAGTATTTT. The chain has TRBV3-1 and TRBJ2-3; possibly TRBD1 for D (5 bases). The CDR3 length is 15 residues. The V and J ends lost 2 bases and 4 bases respectively, with 13 bases between them. Germline V gives CDR1 LGHDT, CDR2 YNNKEL (reference sequence).

This clonotype was counted only a few times. The chain couples TRBV7-9 to TRBJ2-5; D tentatively reads TRBD1 or TRBD2 (6 bases each). Germline V CDR1 and CDR2: SEHNR, FQNEAQ (reference sequence). Trimming removed 6 bases from V and 3 bases from J, with 14 bases in between. CDR3 length equals 14 residues. This CDR3 is CASRERGAEETQYF. The CDR3 nucleotides are TGTGCCAGCAGGGAGAGGGGGGCCGAAGAGACCCAGTACTTC.

The chain is built from TRBV7-7 and TRBJ2-2, with a possible D match to TRBD2 (6 bases). V was shortened by 1 base and J by 7 bases, with 10 bases between the two germline ends. This CDR3 region has 14 residues. Germline V gene lookup returns CDR1 SSHAT and CDR2 FNYEAQ (reference sequence). The CDR3 DNA is TGTGCCAGCAGCTTAGACGGGAGTAACGGGGAGCTGTTTTTT. It yields the protein CASSLDGSNGELFF.

This clonotype has ten or more counts. V and J are TRBV2 and TRBJ1-5; D is ambiguous. The V gene lost 3 bases and the J gene lost 4 bases, with 7 bases spanning the gap. This CDR3 comprises 13 residues. Germline CDR1 SNHLY, CDR2 FYNNEI. The CDR3, as DNA: TGTGCCAGCAGTGATTCCAGGAATCAGCCCCAGCATTTT. Protein sequence: CASSDSRNQPQHF.

This clonotype occurred a few times. The V call is TRBV20-1, the J call TRBJ2-7; 7 nucleotides align to TRBD1. The germline V gene has CDR1 DFQATT and CDR2 SNEGSKA (reference sequence). The CDR3 totals 15 residues. The V gene end was trimmed by 3 bases and the J gene end by 0 bases; junction bases not matched to a gene: 8. Written as DNA, the CDR3 is TGCAGTGCTAGGGACAGGCAGGGGCCCTCCTACGAGCAGTACTTC. Protein: CSARDRQGPSYEQYF.

This clonotype was counted between two and nine times. The chain combines TRBV7-9 with TRBJ2-7, with TRBD2 matching over 7 bases. In germline, CDR1 is SEHNR, CDR2 FQNEAQ (reference sequence). Trimming removed 0 bases from V and 11 bases from J; junction bases left unmatched: 1. The CDR3 has 11 residues. The CDR3 spells CASSLAGREYF. The CDR3 DNA follows: TGTGCCAGCAGCTTAGCAGGGAGGGAGTACTTC.